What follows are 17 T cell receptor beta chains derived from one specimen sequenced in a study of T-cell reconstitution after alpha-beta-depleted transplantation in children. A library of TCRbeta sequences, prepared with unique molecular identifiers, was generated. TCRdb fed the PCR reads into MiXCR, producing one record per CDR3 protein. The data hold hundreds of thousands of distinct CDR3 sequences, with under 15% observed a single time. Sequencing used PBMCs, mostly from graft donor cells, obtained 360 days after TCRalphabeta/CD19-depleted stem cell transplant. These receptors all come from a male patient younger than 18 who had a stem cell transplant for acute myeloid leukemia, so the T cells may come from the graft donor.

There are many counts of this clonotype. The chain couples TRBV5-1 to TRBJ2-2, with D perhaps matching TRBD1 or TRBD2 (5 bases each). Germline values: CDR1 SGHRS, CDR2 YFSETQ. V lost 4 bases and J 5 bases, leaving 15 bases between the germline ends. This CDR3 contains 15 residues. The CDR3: CASSHGTEDTGELFF. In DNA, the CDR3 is TGCGCCAGCAGCCACGGGACCGAAGATACCGGGGAGCTGTTTTTT.

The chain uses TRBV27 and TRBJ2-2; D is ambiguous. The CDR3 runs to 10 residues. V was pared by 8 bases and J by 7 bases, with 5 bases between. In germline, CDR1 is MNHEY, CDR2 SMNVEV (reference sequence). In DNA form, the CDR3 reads TGTGCCAGCGGGGTCGGGGAGCTGTTTTTT. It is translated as CASGVGELFF.

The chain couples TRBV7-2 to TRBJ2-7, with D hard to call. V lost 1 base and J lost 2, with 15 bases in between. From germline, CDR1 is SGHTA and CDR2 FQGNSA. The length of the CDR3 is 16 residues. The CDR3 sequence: CASSLEGWWTPYEQYF. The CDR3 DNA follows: TGTGCCAGCAGCTTAGAAGGGTGGTGGACCCCCTACGAGCAGTACTTC.

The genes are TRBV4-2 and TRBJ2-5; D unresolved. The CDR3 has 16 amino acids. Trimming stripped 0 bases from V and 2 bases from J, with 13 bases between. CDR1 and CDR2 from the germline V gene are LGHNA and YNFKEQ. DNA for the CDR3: TGTGCCAGCAGCCAAGATAAGGCCTCGGTTCAAGAGACCCAGTACTTC. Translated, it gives CASSQDKASVQETQYF.

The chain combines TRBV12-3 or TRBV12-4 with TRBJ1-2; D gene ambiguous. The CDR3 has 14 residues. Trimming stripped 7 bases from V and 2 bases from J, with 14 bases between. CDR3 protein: CASNVGRLNYGYTF. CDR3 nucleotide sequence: TGTGCCAGCAACGTTGGACGGTTAAACTATGGCTACACCTTC.

CDR3 amino acids: CASSSAPGQRYEQYF. DNA of the CDR3: TGTGCCAGCAGCTCAGCCCCCGGACAGCGCTACGAGCAGTACTTC. The chain uses TRBV9 and TRBJ2-7; TRBD1 is a possible D gene (6 bases). The V gene's germline CDR1 is SGDLS and CDR2 YYNGEE. The CDR3 consists of 15 residues. V lost 4 bases and J 3 bases, leaving 17 bases between the germline ends.

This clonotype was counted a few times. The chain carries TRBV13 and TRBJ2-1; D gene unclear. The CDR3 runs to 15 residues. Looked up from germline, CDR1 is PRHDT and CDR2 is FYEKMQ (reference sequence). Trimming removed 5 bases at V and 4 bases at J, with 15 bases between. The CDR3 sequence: CASSQATWDYNEQFF. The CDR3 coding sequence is TGTGCCAGCAGCCAAGCAACATGGGATTACAATGAGCAGTTCTTC.

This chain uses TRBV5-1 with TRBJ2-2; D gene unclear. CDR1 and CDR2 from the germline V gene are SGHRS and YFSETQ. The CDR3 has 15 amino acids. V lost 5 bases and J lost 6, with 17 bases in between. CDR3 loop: CASSADGSIAGELFF. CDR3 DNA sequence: TGCGCCAGCAGTGCGGACGGGTCGATTGCCGGGGAGCTGTTTTTT.

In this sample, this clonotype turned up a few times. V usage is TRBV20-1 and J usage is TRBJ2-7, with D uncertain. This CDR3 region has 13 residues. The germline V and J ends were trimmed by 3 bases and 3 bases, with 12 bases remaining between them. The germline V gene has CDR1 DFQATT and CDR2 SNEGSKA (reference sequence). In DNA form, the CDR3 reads TGCAGTGCTAGGGGAAGGGCATACTACGAGCAGTACTTC. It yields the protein CSARGRAYYEQYF.

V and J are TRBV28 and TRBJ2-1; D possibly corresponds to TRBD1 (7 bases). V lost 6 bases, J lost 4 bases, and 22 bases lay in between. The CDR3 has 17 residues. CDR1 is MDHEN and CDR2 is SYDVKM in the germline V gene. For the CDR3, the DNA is TGTGCCAGCAGCCTCCAGGGGGGACACTTTCGTTACAATGAGCAGTTCTTC. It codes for CASSLQGGHFRYNEQFF.

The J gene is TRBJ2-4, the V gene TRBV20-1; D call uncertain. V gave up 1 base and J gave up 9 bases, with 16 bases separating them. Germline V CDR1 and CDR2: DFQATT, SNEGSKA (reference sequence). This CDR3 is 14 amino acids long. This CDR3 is CSARARRRAAIQYF. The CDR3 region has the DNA TGCAGTGCTAGAGCCCGGAGAAGGGCGGCCATTCAGTACTTC.

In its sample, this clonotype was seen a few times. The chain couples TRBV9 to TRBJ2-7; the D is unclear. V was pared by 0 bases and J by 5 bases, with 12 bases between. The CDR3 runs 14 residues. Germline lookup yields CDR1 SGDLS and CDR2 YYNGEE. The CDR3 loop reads CASSVVGNPNEQYF. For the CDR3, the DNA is TGTGCCAGCAGCGTAGTTGGGAATCCCAACGAGCAGTACTTC.

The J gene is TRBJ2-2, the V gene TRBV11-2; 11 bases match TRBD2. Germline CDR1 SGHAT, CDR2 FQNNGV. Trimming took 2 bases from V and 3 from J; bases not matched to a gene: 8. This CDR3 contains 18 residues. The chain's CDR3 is CASSLRRLAGTDTGELFF. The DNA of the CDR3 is TGTGCCAGCAGCTTACGGAGACTAGCGGGAACTGACACCGGGGAGCTGTTTTTT. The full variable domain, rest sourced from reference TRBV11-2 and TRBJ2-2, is EAGVAQSPRYKIIEKRQSVAFWCNPISGHATLYWYQQILGQGPKLLIQFQNNGVVDDSQLPKDRFSAERLKGVDSTLKIQPAKLEDSAVYLCASSLRRLAGTDTGELFFGEGSRLTVL.

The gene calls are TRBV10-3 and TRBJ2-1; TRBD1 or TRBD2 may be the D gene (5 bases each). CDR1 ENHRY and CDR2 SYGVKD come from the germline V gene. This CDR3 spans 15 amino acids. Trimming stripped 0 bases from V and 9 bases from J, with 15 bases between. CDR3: CAISESKGRDTEQFF. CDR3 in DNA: TGTGCCATCAGTGAGTCGAAGGGACGTGACACTGAGCAGTTCTTC.

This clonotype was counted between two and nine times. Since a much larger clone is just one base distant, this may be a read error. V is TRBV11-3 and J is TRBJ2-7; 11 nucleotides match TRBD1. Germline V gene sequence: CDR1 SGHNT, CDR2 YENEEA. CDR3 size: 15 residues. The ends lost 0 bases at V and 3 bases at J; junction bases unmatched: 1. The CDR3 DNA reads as TGTGCCAGCAGCTTAGACGGGACAGGGGGCTACGAGCAGTACTTC. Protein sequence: CASSLDGTGGYEQYF.

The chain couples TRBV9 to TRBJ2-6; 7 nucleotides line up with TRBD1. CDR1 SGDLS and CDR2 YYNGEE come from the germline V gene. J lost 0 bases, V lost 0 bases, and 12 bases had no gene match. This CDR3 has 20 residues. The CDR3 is CASSVGKTGERISGANVLTF. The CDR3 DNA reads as TGTGCCAGCAGCGTAGGAAAAACAGGGGAGAGAATCTCTGGGGCCAACGTCCTGACTTTC.

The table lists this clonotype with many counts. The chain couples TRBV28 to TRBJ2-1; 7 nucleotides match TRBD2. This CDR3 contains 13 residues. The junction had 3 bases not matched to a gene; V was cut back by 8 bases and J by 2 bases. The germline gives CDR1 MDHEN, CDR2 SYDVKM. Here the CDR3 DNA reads TGTGCCAGCGACGGGAGGACCTACAATGAGCAGTTCTTC. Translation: CASDGRTYNEQFF.